This TCR beta chain appears in the sequencing data of a study of T cell responses to AZD1222 COVID-19 vaccine. Study-wide results and limits: Clonal diversity was possibly underestimated, and white British individuals and females predominated among donors. The study found Spike-specific TCR breadth and depth rose after two AZD1222 doses. Baseline serostatus was positive in only a handful of AZD1222 recipients.

The method was immunoSEQ multiplex PCR; TCRdb's version includes in-frame clones alone and lacks a portion of them. Of 100,000 to 150,000 clones listed, roughly 86% were seen once; the top ten hold more than 9%. Germline CDR1 reads SGHRS; CDR2 reads YFSETQ. The CDR3 extends over 14 amino acids. V was pared by 3 bases and J by 11 bases, with 15 bases between. Concerning this clone itself: Its antigen remains unknown.

The input for sequencing was peripheral blood, taken on day 0 of AZD1222 vaccination. The TCR sequence derives from an adult in good health. This chain links TRBV5-1 with TRBJ1-6; D is possibly TRBD1 (5 bases). CDR3 coding DNA: TGCGCCAGCAGCTCGGACACCGGAAGGCCACCCCTCCACTTT. Translation: CASSSDTGRPPLHF.